The next 27 T cell receptor beta chains were all read from a single sample in a study of cytomegalovirus exposure and HLA in healthy donors. The PCR employed 60 Vbeta primers together with 13 Jbeta primers. Assay: immunoSEQ multiplex PCR; the TCRdb copy retains only in-frame clones and omits some. Of about 150,000 clones listed, more than 75% are singletons. Sequencing was carried out using PBMCs. Receptors were obtained from a young man in good health and CMV-seropositive.

This clone was detected once. The rearrangement links TRBV5-1 to TRBJ1-2; tentatively, D is TRBD1 (5 bases). Germline CDR1 reads SGHRS; CDR2 reads YFSETQ. This CDR3 has 15 residues. V dropped 0 bases and J dropped 0 bases, with 9 bases sitting between them. The CDR3 sequence: CASSLGLTANYGYTF. Here the CDR3 DNA reads TGCGCCAGCAGCTTGGGGTTGACAGCTAACTATGGCTACACCTTC.

This clone has just a few counts. The V gene is TRBV28, the J gene TRBJ1-1; 7 bases map to TRBD1. The junction had 22 bases not matched to a gene; V was cut back by 6 bases and J by 12 bases. Germline V gives CDR1 MDHEN, CDR2 SYDVKM. The CDR3 sequence is 16 residues long. The CDR3 region is CASSAYLGQRRPRTFF. The CDR3 bases are TGTGCCAGCAGCGCATACCTGGGACAGCGACGCCCCCGTACTTTCTTT. The full variable domain, in which reference TRBV28 and TRBJ1-1 provide the parts outside the CDR3, is DVKVTQSSRYLVKRTGEKVFLECVQDMDHENMFWYRQDPGLGLRLIYFSYDVKMKEKGDIPEGYSVSREKKERFSLILESASTNQTSMYLCASSAYLGQRRPRTFFGQGTRLTVV.

The gene calls are TRBV5-1 and TRBJ1-2, with D tentatively TRBD1 (6 bases). Germline V gene sequence: CDR1 SGHRS, CDR2 YFSETQ. The length of the CDR3 is 13 residues. Between the trimmed V and J ends, which lost 2 bases and 6 bases, there was a span of 11 bases. For the CDR3, the DNA is TGCGCCAGCAGCTTTTTAGGGGGTCATGGCTACACCTTC. It translates to CASSFLGGHGYTF.

This chain links TRBV5-1 with TRBJ2-3; TRBD2 agrees at 11 bases. This CDR3 is built from 21 residues. V was pared by 0 bases and J by 2 bases, with 17 bases of the junction left unmatched. Germline V gene data show CDR1 as SGHRS and CDR2 as YFSETQ. The CDR3 DNA follows: TGCGCCAGCAGCTTGGGGGAGATAGCGGGAGGGGAAAAAAAACCCACAGATACGCAGTATTTT. Protein product: CASSLGEIAGGEKKPTDTQYF.

V is TRBV9 and J is TRBJ1-2, with TRBD1 matching 7 bases. CDR1 is SGDLS and CDR2 is YYNGEE in the germline V gene. This CDR3 comprises 15 residues. V shed 3 bases, J shed 5 bases, and the junction held 10 bases outside the gene matches. The CDR3 is CASSGGGLSLYGYTF. CDR3 in DNA: TGTGCCAGCAGCGGAGGGGGCCTAAGTCTTTATGGCTACACCTTC.

The chain carries TRBV27 and TRBJ2-7; TRBD2 matches at 8 bases. Germline V gene data show CDR1 as MNHEY and CDR2 as SMNVEV (reference sequence). V trimming: 0 bases; J trimming: 5 bases; junction bases outside the gene matches: 18. CDR3 size: 19 residues. The CDR3 spells CASSLSFVPSGSILHEQYF. The DNA of the CDR3 is TGTGCCAGCAGTTTATCGTTTGTCCCAAGCGGGAGCATTCTACACGAGCAGTACTTC.

The chain links TRBV10-3 to TRBJ1-3; D ambiguous. The length of the CDR3 is 14 residues. The ends were cut back, 6 bases at V and 0 bases at J, with 9 bases in the middle. CDR1 and CDR2 from the germline V gene are ENHRY and SYGVKD. This CDR3 reads CAIRKQSSGNTIYF. DNA of the CDR3: TGTGCCATCAGGAAACAGAGCTCTGGAAACACCATATATTTT.

This chain connects TRBV5-1 to TRBJ2-1; 7 bases are shared with TRBD2. The V segment lost 4 bases and the J segment 1 base; nucleotides outside the gene matches: 8. Germline V gene sequence: CDR1 SGHRS, CDR2 YFSETQ. The CDR3 is 16 residues long. The CDR3 nucleotides are TGCGCCAGCAGCCCCTCGGCGGGAGTTTCCTACAATGAGCAGTTCTTC. Amino acids: CASSPSAGVSYNEQFF.

The chain uses TRBV27 and TRBJ2-1, with D possibly matching TRBD2 (6 bases). CDR1 MNHEY and CDR2 SMNVEV come from the germline V gene (reference sequence). Trimming left V 6 bases short and J 3 bases short, with 12 bases between. The CDR3 length is 14 residues. The CDR3 is CASSRDLSYNEQFF. The CDR3 DNA reads as TGTGCCAGCAGCCGGGACTTAAGCTACAATGAGCAGTTCTTC.

This clone was seen only once. The chain employs TRBV11-3 and TRBJ2-7; no reliable D call. CDR3 length: 12 residues. Germline CDR1 and CDR2: SGHNT and YENEEA. Between the trimmed V and J ends, which lost 5 bases and 4 bases, there was a span of 9 bases. CDR3 in DNA: TGTGCCAGCAGCCTAAATTCATACGAGCAGTACTTC. Amino acids: CASSLNSYEQYF.

J is TRBJ2-1 and V is TRBV6-1, with D hard to call. Germline values: CDR1 MNHNS, CDR2 SASEGT. This CDR3 contains 14 residues. The V and J ends lost 4 bases and 7 bases respectively, with 14 bases between them. CDR3 sequence (DNA): TGTGCCAGCAGTGGTCTAGTATTGATGAATGAGCAGTTCTTC. Amino acids: CASSGLVLMNEQFF.

The chain has TRBV5-6 and TRBJ1-1; D possibly corresponds to TRBD1 (5 bases). The CDR3 length is 14 residues. Trimming shortened V by 0 bases and J by 1 base, and 7 bases separated the two germline ends. Germline V gives CDR1 SGHDT, CDR2 YYEEEE. CDR3 sequence: CASSLGQSNTEAFF. CDR3 coding DNA: TGTGCCAGCAGCTTGGGACAGTCGAACACTGAAGCTTTCTTT.

The rearrangement uses TRBV11-2 and TRBJ1-3; D may be TRBD1 (6 bases). V dropped 3 bases and J dropped 6 bases, with 12 bases sitting between them. Germline V gene lookup returns CDR1 SGHAT and CDR2 FQNNGV. This CDR3 is built from 14 residues. CDR3 sequence: CASSFNRVANTIYF. CDR3 in DNA: TGTGCCAGCAGCTTTAACAGGGTTGCAAACACCATATATTTT.

The V gene is TRBV29-1, the J gene TRBJ2-7; perhaps TRBD2 as D (6 bases). Per the germline V gene, CDR1 is SQVTM and CDR2 is ANQGSEA. The CDR3 length is 13 residues. V shed 5 bases and J shed 1 base, with 12 bases lying between them. This CDR3 reads CSVILAESYEQYF. CDR3 nucleotides: TGCAGCGTTATACTAGCTGAGTCCTACGAGCAGTACTTC.

V usage is TRBV7-9 and J usage is TRBJ2-1; 10 nucleotides agree with TRBD2. V was pared by 3 bases and J by 0 bases, with 2 bases of the junction left unmatched. This CDR3 spans 16 amino acids. Germline CDR1 and CDR2: SEHNR and FQNEAQ (reference sequence). CDR3 nucleotides: TGTGCCAGCAGCTTCCGGACTAGCGGCTCCTACAATGAGCAGTTCTTC. Encoded protein: CASSFRTSGSYNEQFF. Drawing the rest from reference TRBV7-9 and TRBJ2-1, the complete variable domain is DTGVSQNPRHKITKRGQNVTFRCDPISEHNRLYWYRQTLGQGPEFLTYFQNEAQLEKSRLLSDRFSAERPKGSFSTLEIQRTEQGDSAMYLCASSFRTSGSYNEQFFGPGTRLTVL.

The CDR3 DNA reads as TGCGCCAGCAGCTTGGCAAACAGGGGAGAGACCCAGTACTTC. This gives the protein CASSLANRGETQYF. The chain joins TRBV5-1 to TRBJ2-5, with TRBD1 identical over 7 bases. After removal of 0 bases from V and 4 bases from J, the junction contained 3 bases not matched to a gene. The CDR3 runs 14 residues. Germline CDR1 is SGHRS and CDR2 is YFSETQ. The whole variable domain, remainder taken from reference TRBV5-1 and TRBJ2-5, is KAGVTQTPRYLIKTRGQQVTLSCSPISGHRSVSWYQQTPGQGLQFLFEYFSETQRNKGNFPGRFSGRQFSNSRSEMNVSTLELGDSALYLCASSLANRGETQYFGPGTRLLVL.

V usage is TRBV27 and J usage is TRBJ2-1; the match to TRBD2 covers 14 bases. The CDR3 spans 22 residues. V trimming: 5 bases; J trimming: 0 bases; junction bases outside the gene matches: 18. Per the germline V gene, CDR1 is MNHEY and CDR2 is SMNVEV (reference sequence). CDR3 nucleotides: TGTGCCAGCAGTAAAAGGACTAGCGGGAGGCCTTATGAAACGAGCTCCTACAATGAGCAGTTCTTC. Its translation: CASSKRTSGRPYETSSYNEQFF.

The chain employs TRBV5-6 and TRBJ1-1; D is ambiguous. This CDR3 has 14 amino acids. Germline values: CDR1 SGHDT, CDR2 YYEEEE. The V and J ends lost 4 bases and 5 bases respectively, with 15 bases between them. Here the CDR3 reads CASSGGRRETEAFF. The CDR3 DNA follows: TGTGCCAGCAGCGGCGGCAGGCGGGAGACTGAAGCTTTCTTT.

The gene calls are TRBV7-2 and TRBJ1-1, with D unresolved. V was clipped by 0 bases and J by 1 base, with 6 bases between them. CDR1 is SGHTA and CDR2 is FQGNSA in the germline V gene. The CDR3 totals 14 residues. The chain's CDR3 is CASSLAHKNTEAFF. DNA of the CDR3: TGTGCCAGCAGCTTAGCGCACAAGAACACTGAAGCTTTCTTT.

In nucleotides, the CDR3 is TGTGCCAGCACGGTGGGGGGACCGATGTACAATGAGCAGTTCTTC. Encoded protein: CASTVGGPMYNEQFF. J is TRBJ2-1 and V is TRBV28; possibly TRBD2 for D (6 bases). Germline V lookup: CDR1 MDHEN, CDR2 SYDVKM. The CDR3 is 15 residues long. The V and J ends lost 7 bases and 4 bases respectively, with 17 bases between them.

The sample holds one count of this clone. The chain uses TRBV27 and TRBJ2-2, with 10 positions matching TRBD1. The CDR3 loop spans 16 amino acids. The junction had 10 bases not matched to a gene; V was cut back by 5 bases and J by 7 bases. CDR1 is MNHEY, CDR2 SMNVEV, per germline (reference sequence). CDR3 amino acids: CASSPYGQGVFGELFF. In nucleotides, the CDR3 is TGTGCCAGCAGTCCATACGGACAGGGGGTTTTCGGGGAGCTGTTTTTT.

The V call is TRBV12-5, the J call TRBJ1-1, with 8 bases identical to TRBD1. V trimming: 5 bases; J trimming: 4 bases; junction bases outside the gene matches: 6. This CDR3 is 14 amino acids long. Germline lookup yields CDR1 LGHNT and CDR2 FRNRAP. The CDR3 region has the DNA TGTGCTAGTGGTCCTGGACAGGGTGGCACTGAAGCTTTCTTT. Its translation: CASGPGQGGTEAFF.

V gene TRBV7-9 combines with J gene TRBJ2-5, with 10 bases matching TRBD1. Losses at the gene ends were 5 bases for V and 0 bases for J; bases not matched to a gene: 6. This CDR3 comprises 16 residues. Germline CDR1 reads SEHNR; CDR2 reads FQNEAQ (reference sequence). DNA of the CDR3: TGTGCCAGCAGCCCAGGGGGACAGGGGTACCAAGAGACCCAGTACTTC. It specifies CASSPGGQGYQETQYF.

As DNA, the CDR3 is TGTGCCAGCTCATCATTAACAGGGACAGTTGGAAACACCATATATTTT. Translated: CASSSLTGTVGNTIYF. The chain uses TRBV18 and TRBJ1-3; 7 positions agree with TRBD1. Unmatched junction bases numbered 10, after V lost 5 bases and J lost 3 bases. This CDR3 has 16 residues. From germline, CDR1 is KGHSH and CDR2 LQKENI.

The V call is TRBV5-1, the J call TRBJ2-5; TRBD2 aligns across 8 bases. The J call is in doubt because the DNA end fits TRBJ2-7 better. This CDR3 is built from 15 residues. Per the germline V gene, CDR1 is SGHRS and CDR2 is YFSETQ. DNA of the CDR3: TGCGCCAGCAGCTTATTAGCGGGATACCCCTACGAGCAGTACTTC. It codes for CASSLLAGYPYEQYF.

This chain connects TRBV7-2 to TRBJ2-5; 9 bases line up with TRBD1. J lost 2 bases, V lost 5 bases, and 6 bases had no gene match. Germline CDR1 and CDR2: SGHTA and FQGNSA. There are 15 residues in the CDR3. The CDR3: CASSLGQGGQETQYF. Here the CDR3 DNA reads TGTGCCAGCAGCCTGGGACAGGGTGGACAAGAGACCCAGTACTTC.

This clone has just a few counts. The rearrangement uses TRBV27 and TRBJ2-7, with 7 bases aligning to TRBD2. Germline assignment: CDR1 MNHEY and CDR2 SMNVEV (reference sequence). There are 14 residues in the CDR3. Trimming took 8 bases from V and 1 from J; bases not matched to a gene: 8. CDR3: CASRGLVPSYEQYF. The CDR3 coding sequence is TGTGCCAGCCGAGGACTAGTCCCATCCTACGAGCAGTACTTC.